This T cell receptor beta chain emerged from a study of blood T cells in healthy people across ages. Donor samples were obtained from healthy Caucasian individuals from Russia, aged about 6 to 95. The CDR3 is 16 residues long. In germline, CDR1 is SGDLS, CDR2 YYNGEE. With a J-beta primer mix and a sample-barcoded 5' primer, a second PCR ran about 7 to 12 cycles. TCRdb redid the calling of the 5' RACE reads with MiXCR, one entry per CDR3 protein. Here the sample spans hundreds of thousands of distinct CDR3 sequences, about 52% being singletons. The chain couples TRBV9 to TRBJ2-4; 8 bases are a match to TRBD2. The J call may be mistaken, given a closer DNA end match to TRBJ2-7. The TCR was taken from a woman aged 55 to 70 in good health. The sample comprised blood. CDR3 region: CASSVAPGLGLYEQYF. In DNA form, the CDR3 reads TGTGCCAGCAGCGTAGCACCGGGACTAGGGCTTTACGAGCAGTACTTC.